This TCR beta chain was identified during a study of T cell repertoires in cytomegalovirus infection. Looking at the study overall: Evidence of both CMV infection and a matching HLA type came from public TCR beta signatures. Broader study findings: Of the TCR beta families, the public ones yielded a cumulative frequency that identified carriers of CMV plus the relevant HLA. HLA-C-restricted CMV clonotypes gave the most frequent clonotype in two of eight donors.

TCRdb recomputed calls from the reads with MiXCR, one row per CDR3 protein. The sample carries a few hundred thousand distinct CDR3 sequences, less than 30% recorded once. About this clonotype itself: The antigen is not known.

V was clipped by 5 bases and J by 8 bases; unmatched bases: 11. This CDR3 is 17 amino acids long. The germline V gene encodes CDR1 MNHEY and CDR2 SVGEGT. J is TRBJ2-1 and V is TRBV6-2 or TRBV6-3, with TRBD2 matching over 14 bases. The source of this sequence is a human donor in good health (CMV status not recorded). Some clones in this sample may be carry-over from other donors' samples. Input material: PBMCs. The DNA for the CDR3 is TGTGCCAGCAGTCCGAACCCGACTAGCGGGAGGGCAGATGAGCAGTTCTTC. Its protein product is CASSPNPTSGRADEQFF.